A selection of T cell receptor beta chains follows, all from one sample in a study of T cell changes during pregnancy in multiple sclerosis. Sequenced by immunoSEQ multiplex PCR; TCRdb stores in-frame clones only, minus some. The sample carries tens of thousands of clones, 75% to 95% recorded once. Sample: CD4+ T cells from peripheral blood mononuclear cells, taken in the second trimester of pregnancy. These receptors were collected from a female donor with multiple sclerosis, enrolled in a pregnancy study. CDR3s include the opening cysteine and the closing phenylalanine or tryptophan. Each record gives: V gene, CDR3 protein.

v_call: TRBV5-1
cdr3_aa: CASCPTGSTGELFF

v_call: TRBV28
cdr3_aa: CASSRNGQGMGTQYF

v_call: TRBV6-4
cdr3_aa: CASNDSLPNEQFF

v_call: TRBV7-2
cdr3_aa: CASSLDISYTEAFF

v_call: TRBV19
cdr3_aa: CASSRQGKNNEQFF

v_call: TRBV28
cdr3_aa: CASSLAGWAQETQYF

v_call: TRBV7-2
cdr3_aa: CASSLGAGDTYEQYF

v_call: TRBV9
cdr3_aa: CASSVAGTYEQYF

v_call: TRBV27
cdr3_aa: CASSLGGADYGYTF

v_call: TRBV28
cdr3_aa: CASTRRTWARSEGTQYF

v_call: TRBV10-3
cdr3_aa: CAIGGTETYEQYF

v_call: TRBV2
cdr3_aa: CASSVLQETQYF

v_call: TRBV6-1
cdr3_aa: CASILGQGGYGYTF

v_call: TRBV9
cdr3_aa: CASSPTAGNTIYF

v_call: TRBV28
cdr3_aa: CASSFLRAGYTF

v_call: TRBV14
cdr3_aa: CASSQETSGRLHEQYF

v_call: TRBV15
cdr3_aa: CATSTMTGANVLTF

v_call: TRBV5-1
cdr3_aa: CASSLESTGYGYTF

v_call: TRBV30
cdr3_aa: CAWSIGGDEQYF

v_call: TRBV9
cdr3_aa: CASSAPQGLAGEETQYF

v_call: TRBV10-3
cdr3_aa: CATTTGTGFQADYGYTF

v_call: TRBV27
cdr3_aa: CASSLSATGTSVAYEQYF

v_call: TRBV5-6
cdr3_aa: CASSLASGRDLYEQYF

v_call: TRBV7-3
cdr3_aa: CASSFTRGQGPLHF

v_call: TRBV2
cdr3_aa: CASTVYSNQPQHF

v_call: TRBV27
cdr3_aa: CASSLGGINEKLFF

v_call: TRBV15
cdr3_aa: CATSRIRTGYNEQFF